This TCR beta chain is from a study of cytomegalovirus exposure and HLA in healthy donors. Background on the study: A later analysis reported the same platform for the approximately 110 validation repertoires and the approximately 700 first-cohort repertoires.

Data came from immunoSEQ multiplex PCR; TCRdb stores just in-frame clones and leaves some out. This table holds about 160,000 clones, roughly 95% found once. Trimming pared 6 bases from V and 8 bases from J, leaving 16 bases between. This CDR3 comprises 13 residues. Germline values: CDR1 MNHEY, CDR2 SVGAGI. Sequencing was done on a sample of PBMCs. V and J are TRBV6-5 and TRBJ1-2; D uncertain. The source is a woman under 30 in good health and CMV-seronegative. The CDR3 spells CASRPTAGSGYTF. Written as DNA, the CDR3 is TGTGCCAGCAGGCCCACGGCCGGGTCGGGCTACACCTTC.